This is a list of T cell receptor beta chains from one sample in a study of T cell responses to AZD1222 COVID-19 vaccine. Using immunoSEQ multiplex PCR, the repertoire was profiled, and TCRdb retains in-frame clones only, with some absent. The sample has 75,000 to 100,000 clones, around nine tenths seen once. The specimen was peripheral blood, collected on day 0 of AZD1222 vaccination. These receptors all stem from an adult in good health. CDR3s include the opening cysteine and the closing phenylalanine or tryptophan. The D gene is left open where the match is weak. Some rows have no size entry. The others give once, few or many, or a class for an expanded clone.

CDR3nt: TGTGCCAGCAGCTTCTCCAGCTCACCCCTCCACTTT; CDR3aa: CASSFSSSPLHF; abundance: NA; d_gene: NA; len: 12; j_gene: TRBJ1-6; v_gene: TRBV11-3
CDR3nt: TGTGCCAGCAGTGAACGGGCAGGGGAGGATGAAGCTTTCTTT; CDR3aa: CASSERAGEDEAFF; abundance: NA; d_gene: NA; len: 14; j_gene: TRBJ1-1; v_gene: TRBV6-1
CDR3nt: TGTGCCAGCAGTTACCTCTTCGGGTCCAATAATTCACCCCTCCACTTT; CDR3aa: CASSYLFGSNNSPLHF; abundance: NA; d_gene: NA; len: 16; j_gene: TRBJ1-6; v_gene: TRBV6-5
CDR3nt: TGTGCCACCAGCAGAGGAGGGAGGGTAATGGATGGCTACACCTTC; CDR3aa: CATSRGGRVMDGYTF; abundance: NA; d_gene: NA; len: 15; j_gene: TRBJ1-2; v_gene: TRBV15
CDR3nt: TGTGCCTGGAGTGTTCCGACAGGGGGCTATGGCTACACCTTC; CDR3aa: CAWSVPTGGYGYTF; abundance: NA; d_gene: TRBD1; len: 14; j_gene: TRBJ1-2; v_gene: TRBV30
CDR3nt: TGTGCCAGCAGCAGTACGATTCGGCAGGGAACTGAAGCTTTCTTT; CDR3aa: CASSSTIRQGTEAFF; abundance: NA; d_gene: NA; len: 15; j_gene: TRBJ1-1; v_gene: TRBV21-1
CDR3nt: TGTGCCACTGGGACAGGCCCTTATACGCAGTATTTT; CDR3aa: CATGTGPYTQYF; abundance: once; d_gene: TRBD1; len: 12; j_gene: TRBJ2-3; v_gene: TRBV19
CDR3nt: TGTGCCAGCAGTTACTCTTTAAACACTGAAGCTTTCTTT; CDR3aa: CASSYSLNTEAFF; abundance: NA; d_gene: NA; len: 13; j_gene: TRBJ1-1; v_gene: TRBV6-5
CDR3nt: TGCAGCGTTGAAAAAGCGGGGGGTCGGTACGAGCAGTACTTC; CDR3aa: CSVEKAGGRYEQYF; abundance: NA; d_gene: TRBD2; len: 14; j_gene: TRBJ2-7; v_gene: TRBV29-1
CDR3nt: TGTGCCAGCAGCTCCGGACGGATTTTTGAAAAACTGTTTTTT; CDR3aa: CASSSGRIFEKLFF; abundance: NA; d_gene: NA; len: 14; j_gene: TRBJ1-4; v_gene: TRBV6-5
CDR3nt: TGTGCCAGCAGTCTCGACTATTATGGCTACACCTTC; CDR3aa: CASSLDYYGYTF; abundance: NA; d_gene: NA; len: 12; j_gene: TRBJ1-2; v_gene: TRBV6-5
CDR3nt: TGTGCCAGCAGTTTCGATAAGGGTTACTACGGGGAGCAGTACTTC; CDR3aa: CASSFDKGYYGEQYF; abundance: NA; d_gene: NA; len: 15; j_gene: TRBJ2-7; v_gene: TRBV14
CDR3nt: TGCGCCAGCAGTCACAGGGGCGTAGGCAATCAGCCCCAGCATTTT; CDR3aa: CASSHRGVGNQPQHF; abundance: few; d_gene: TRBD1; len: 15; j_gene: TRBJ1-5; v_gene: TRBV10-2
CDR3nt: TGTGCCAGCCTTTTGGGCCGGGAAAGAAATGAAAAACTGTTTTTT; CDR3aa: CASLLGRERNEKLFF; abundance: NA; d_gene: NA; len: 15; j_gene: TRBJ1-4; v_gene: TRBV28
CDR3nt: TGTGCCAGCAGTCAGGAAACTGAAGCTTTCTTT; CDR3aa: CASSQETEAFF; abundance: NA; d_gene: NA; len: 11; j_gene: TRBJ1-1; v_gene: TRBV6-5
CDR3nt: TGTGCCAGCAGCTTAGGTGACCTAGGGACTGAAGCTTTCTTT; CDR3aa: CASSLGDLGTEAFF; abundance: NA; d_gene: NA; len: 14; j_gene: TRBJ1-1; v_gene: TRBV11-3
CDR3nt: TGTGCCATCAGGAGGGGGGACAGCTGGACCGGGGAGCTGTTTTTT; CDR3aa: CAIRRGDSWTGELFF; abundance: NA; d_gene: NA; len: 15; j_gene: TRBJ2-2; v_gene: TRBV10-3
CDR3nt: TGTGCCAGTAGTATTCAGCAGGCCAATTCACCCCTCCACTTT; CDR3aa: CASSIQQANSPLHF; abundance: NA; d_gene: NA; len: 14; j_gene: TRBJ1-6; v_gene: TRBV19
CDR3nt: TGTGCCTCCCCCGGGGCGGATTGGGGCTACACCTTC; CDR3aa: CASPGADWGYTF; abundance: NA; d_gene: NA; len: 12; j_gene: TRBJ1-2; v_gene: TRBV30
CDR3nt: TGTGCCAGCAGCCTGGGACAGGGAGGCTCTGGAAACACCATATATTTT; CDR3aa: CASSLGQGGSGNTIYF; abundance: NA; d_gene: TRBD1; len: 16; j_gene: TRBJ1-3; v_gene: TRBV5-4
CDR3nt: TGCAGTGGGATGGGATTTTCTGGCTACACCTTC; CDR3aa: CSGMGFSGYTF; abundance: NA; d_gene: NA; len: 11; j_gene: TRBJ1-2; v_gene: TRBV20-1
CDR3nt: TGTGCCAGCAGCAGGGGACTAGCGGGGAGCACAGATACGCAGTATTTT; CDR3aa: CASSRGLAGSTDTQYF; abundance: NA; d_gene: TRBD2; len: 16; j_gene: TRBJ2-3; v_gene: TRBV11-2